The 18 T cell receptor beta chains listed next were all sequenced from one sample in a study of blood T cell repertoires in COVID-19. The repertoire was sequenced with immunoSEQ multiplex PCR; TCRdb's copy has only in-frame clones and lacks some. This sample has approximately 400,000 clones, with around 87% found just once. The sample consisted of PBMCs or T cells enriched from blood (not recorded which). All receptors come from a man younger than 45 who had recovered from COVID-19.

This chain joins TRBV18 and TRBJ1-2; 10 bases agree with TRBD1. CDR1 is KGHSH and CDR2 is LQKENI in the germline V gene. J gave up 1 base and V 2 bases, and 1 base lay outside the gene matches. This CDR3 is 15 amino acids long. The CDR3 here is CASSPWDRGNYGYTF. Here the CDR3 DNA reads TGTGCCAGCTCACCATGGGACAGGGGTAACTATGGCTACACCTTC.

The gene calls are TRBV5-1 and TRBJ2-1, with TRBD2 matching over 12 bases. V was clipped by 0 bases and J by 4 bases; unmatched bases: 8. The CDR3 is 18 residues long. Germline assignment: CDR1 SGHRS and CDR2 YFSETQ. DNA for the CDR3: TGCGCCAGCAGCTTGGGGCTAGCGGGGGGGCTTGGTTACAATGAGCAGTTCTTC. Its translation is CASSLGLAGGLGYNEQFF.

The chain couples TRBV19 to TRBJ2-7, with 9 bases aligning to TRBD1. Germline V gene sequence: CDR1 LNHDA, CDR2 SQIVND (reference sequence). This CDR3 comprises 13 residues. Trimming cost V 6 bases and J 4 bases; bases outside gene matches: 4. Written as DNA, the CDR3 is TGTGCCAGTAGGGAACAGGGGGCGTACGAGCAGTACTTC. As protein: CASREQGAYEQYF.

This chain joins TRBV29-1 and TRBJ1-1; no definite D call. Per the germline V gene, CDR1 is SQVTM and CDR2 is ANQGSEA. This CDR3 is 13 amino acids long. Trimming took off 8 bases at V and 0 bases at J, with 13 bases between the two ends. This chain's CDR3 is CSLGRAMNTEAFF. CDR3 bases: TGCAGCTTGGGGAGGGCCATGAACACTGAAGCTTTCTTT.

The V call is TRBV6-5, the J call TRBJ2-3, with 9 bases fitting TRBD1. The germline V gene has CDR1 MNHEY and CDR2 SVGAGI. V shed 6 bases and J 3 bases; nucleotides not matched to a gene: 7. The CDR3 covers 15 residues. CDR3 sequence reads: CASSYTGGATDTQYF. Here the CDR3 DNA reads TGTGCCAGCAGCTATACAGGGGGCGCAACAGATACGCAGTATTTT.

The V and J genes are TRBV7-2 and TRBJ2-1; D call uncertain. Trimming shortened V by 2 bases and J by 8 bases, and 4 bases separated the two germline ends. This CDR3 has 11 residues. Germline loops: CDR1 SGHTA, CDR2 FQGNSA. The CDR3 DNA reads as TGTGCCAGCAGCTTATTCGATGAGCAGTTCTTC. Encoded protein: CASSLFDEQFF.

In this sample, this clone turned up once. V usage is TRBV11-2 and J usage is TRBJ2-7; tentatively, D is TRBD1 (6 bases). V was cut by 1 base and J by 0 bases, with 13 bases left in between. Germline V gene data show CDR1 as SGHAT and CDR2 as FQNNGV. CDR3 size: 16 residues. The CDR3 sequence is CASSLASRGSSYEQYF. For the CDR3, the DNA is TGTGCCAGCAGCTTAGCTTCCAGGGGCAGCTCCTACGAGCAGTACTTC.

This chain joins TRBV27 and TRBJ2-5; D call uncertain. Germline CDR1 reads MNHEY; CDR2 reads SMNVEV (reference sequence). The V end lost 5 bases, the J end lost 5 bases, and 15 bases lay between the germline ends. The CDR3 runs 14 residues. CDR3 sequence reads: CASSPLTDGETQYF. DNA for the CDR3: TGTGCCAGCAGTCCCCTCACAGATGGGGAGACCCAGTACTTC.

The chain recombines TRBV30 with TRBJ2-7, with D perhaps matching TRBD1 (5 bases). Germline V gene lookup returns CDR1 GTSNPN and CDR2 SVGIG (reference sequence). This CDR3 is built from 14 residues. V lost 0 bases and J 5 bases, leaving 14 bases between the germline ends. The DNA for the CDR3 is TGTGCCTGGAGTGTGGGGCTTCTATTGAACGAGCAGTACTTC. Its translation is CAWSVGLLLNEQYF.

The V gene is TRBV7-8, the J gene TRBJ1-3; tentative D call: TRBD1 (5 bases). This CDR3 has 13 residues. CDR1 is SGHVS and CDR2 is FQNEAQ in the germline V gene. The V and J ends lost 1 base and 16 bases respectively, with 17 bases between them. This CDR3 is CASSLEVMGPKYF. The DNA of the CDR3 is TGTGCCAGCAGCTTAGAAGTTATGGGGCCCAAGTATTTT. The whole variable domain, remainder taken from reference TRBV7-8 and TRBJ1-3, is GAGVSQSPRYKVAKRGQDVALRCDPISGHVSLFWYQQALGQGPEFLTYFQNEAQLDKSGLPSDRFFAERPEGSVSTLKIQRTQQEDSAVYLCASSLEVMGPKYFGEGSWLTVV.

The V and J genes are TRBV5-1 and TRBJ2-1, with D possibly matching TRBD1 (5 bases). Germline V gene sequence: CDR1 SGHRS, CDR2 YFSETQ. The CDR3 covers 13 residues. Trimming cost V 0 bases and J 7 bases, with 8 bases left between them. The CDR3 is CASSLDRSNEQFF. The CDR3 DNA reads TGCGCCAGCAGCTTGGACAGGAGTAATGAGCAGTTCTTC.

This chain connects TRBV5-1 to TRBJ2-2; the D gene is possibly TRBD2 (5 bases). With 4 bases removed from V and 5 bases from J, the gap between germline ends came to 12 bases. The germline gives CDR1 SGHRS, CDR2 YFSETQ. This CDR3 is 14 amino acids long. CDR3 loop: CASSPYGETGELFF. The DNA for the CDR3 is TGCGCCAGCAGCCCCTACGGGGAAACCGGGGAGCTGTTTTTT. The full variable domain, with the rest looked up from reference TRBV5-1 and TRBJ2-2, is KAGVTQTPRYLIKTRGQQVTLSCSPISGHRSVSWYQQTPGQGLQFLFEYFSETQRNKGNFPGRFSGRQFSNSRSEMNVSTLELGDSALYLCASSPYGETGELFFGEGSRLTVL.

The chain recombines TRBV2 with TRBJ1-5; a possible D gene is TRBD1 (6 bases). The V gene's germline CDR1 is SNHLY and CDR2 FYNNEI. The CDR3 loop spans 15 amino acids. The V and J ends lost 4 bases and 6 bases respectively, with 16 bases between them. CDR3 in DNA: TGTGCCAGCAGTGGGGAGGGGGTCGTGGGTCAGCCCCAGCATTTT. It translates to CASSGEGVVGQPQHF.

This rearrangement joins TRBV10-3 to TRBJ1-5, with TRBD1 identical over 12 bases. This CDR3 is built from 16 residues. Trimming removed 3 bases from V and 6 bases from J; junction bases left unmatched: 6. From germline, CDR1 is ENHRY and CDR2 SYGVKD. This CDR3 reads CAISDPGQGAGQPQHF. CDR3 bases: TGTGCCATCAGTGACCCGGGACAGGGGGCCGGTCAGCCCCAGCATTTT.

V gene TRBV2 combines with J gene TRBJ1-4, with TRBD1 matching over 8 bases. CDR3 length: 14 residues. J was trimmed by 4 bases and V by 5 bases; bases with no gene match: 3. Germline CDR1 reads SNHLY; CDR2 reads FYNNEI. CDR3 in DNA: TGTGCCAGCAGTCCGACAGGGGTTAATGAAAAACTGTTTTTT. It yields the protein CASSPTGVNEKLFF.

Comment on this clone: The junction shows a germline mismatch at one end, possibly a read error. In nucleotides, the CDR3 is TGTGCCAGCAGCTCAGGGTGGGGCGCCGATTTTCAATTT. It is translated as CASSSGWGADFQF. This rearrangement joins TRBV7-2 to TRBJ1-6, with D maybe TRBD1 (5 bases). This CDR3 region has 13 residues. Germline CDR1 and CDR2: SGHTA and FQGNSA.

J is TRBJ1-5 and V is TRBV19; 7 bases agree with TRBD1. This CDR3 has 15 amino acids. Germline V gene sequence: CDR1 LNHDA, CDR2 SQIVND (reference sequence). The V segment lost 5 bases and the J segment 7 bases; nucleotides outside the gene matches: 11. The CDR3 protein is CASSPRDRKRQPQHF. As DNA, the CDR3 is TGTGCCAGTAGTCCCCGGGACAGAAAACGGCAGCCCCAGCATTTT. The variable domain in full, completed from reference TRBV19 and TRBJ1-5, reads DGGITQSPKYLFRKEGQNVTLSCEQNLNHDAMYWYRQDPGQGLRLIYYSQIVNDFQKGDIAEGYSVSREKKESFPLTVTSAQKNPTAFYLCASSPRDRKRQPQHFGDGTRLSIL.

CDR3 in amino acids: CASSWDRYNEQFF. CDR3 nucleotide sequence: TGTGCCAGCAGTTGGGACAGGTACAATGAGCAGTTCTTC. This chain connects TRBV6-5 to TRBJ2-1; TRBD1 agrees at 8 bases. This CDR3 comprises 13 residues. Trimming cost V 4 bases and J 4 bases; bases outside gene matches: 0. CDR1 and CDR2 (germline): MNHEY, SVGAGI.